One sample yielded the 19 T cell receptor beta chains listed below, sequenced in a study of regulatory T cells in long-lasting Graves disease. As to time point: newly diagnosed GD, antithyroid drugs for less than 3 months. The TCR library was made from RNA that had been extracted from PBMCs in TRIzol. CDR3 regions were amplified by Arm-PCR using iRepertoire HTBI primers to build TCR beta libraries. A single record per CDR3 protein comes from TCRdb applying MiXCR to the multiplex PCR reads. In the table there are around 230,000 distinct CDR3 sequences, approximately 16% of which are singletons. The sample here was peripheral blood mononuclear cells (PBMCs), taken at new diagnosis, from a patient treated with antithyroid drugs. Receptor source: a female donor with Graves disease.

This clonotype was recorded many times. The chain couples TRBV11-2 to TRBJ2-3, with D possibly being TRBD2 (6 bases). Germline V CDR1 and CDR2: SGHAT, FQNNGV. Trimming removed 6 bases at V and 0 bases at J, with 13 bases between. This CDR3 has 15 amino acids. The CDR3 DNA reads TGTGCCAGCAGAAGACTAGTGGGGAGCACAGATACGCAGTATTTT. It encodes CASRRLVGSTDTQYF. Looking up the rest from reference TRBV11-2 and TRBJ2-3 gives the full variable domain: EAGVAQSPRYKIIEKRQSVAFWCNPISGHATLYWYQQILGQGPKLLIQFQNNGVVDDSQLPKDRFSAERLKGVDSTLKIQPAKLEDSAVYLCASRRLVGSTDTQYFGPGTRLTVL.

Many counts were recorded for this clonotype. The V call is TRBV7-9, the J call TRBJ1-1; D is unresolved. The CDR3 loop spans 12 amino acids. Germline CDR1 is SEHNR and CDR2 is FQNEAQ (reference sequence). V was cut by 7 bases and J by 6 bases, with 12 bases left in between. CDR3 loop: CASTRVGSEAFF. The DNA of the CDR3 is TGTGCCAGCACCCGCGTTGGCTCTGAAGCTTTCTTT.

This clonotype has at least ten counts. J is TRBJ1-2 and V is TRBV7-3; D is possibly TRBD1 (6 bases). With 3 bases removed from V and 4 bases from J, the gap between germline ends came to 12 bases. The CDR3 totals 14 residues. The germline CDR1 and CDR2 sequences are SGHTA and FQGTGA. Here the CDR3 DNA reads TGTGCCAGCAGCTTTGGACAGTCCGCCTATGGCTACACCTTC. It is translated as CASSFGQSAYGYTF.

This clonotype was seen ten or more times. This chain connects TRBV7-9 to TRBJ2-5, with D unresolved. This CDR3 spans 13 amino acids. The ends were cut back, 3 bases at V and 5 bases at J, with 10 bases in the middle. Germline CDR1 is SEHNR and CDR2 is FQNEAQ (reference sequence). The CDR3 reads CASSFVVGETQYF. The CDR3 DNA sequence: TGTGCCAGCAGCTTCGTCGTAGGGGAGACCCAGTACTTC. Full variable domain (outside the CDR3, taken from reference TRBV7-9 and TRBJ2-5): DTGVSQNPRHKITKRGQNVTFRCDPISEHNRLYWYRQTLGQGPEFLTYFQNEAQLEKSRLLSDRFSAERPKGSFSTLEIQRTEQGDSAMYLCASSFVVGETQYFGPGTRLLVL.

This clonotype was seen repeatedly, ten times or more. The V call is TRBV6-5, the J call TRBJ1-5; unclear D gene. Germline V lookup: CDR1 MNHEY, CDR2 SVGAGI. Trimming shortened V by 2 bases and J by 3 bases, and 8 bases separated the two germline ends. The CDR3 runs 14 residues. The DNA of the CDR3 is TGTGCCAGCAGTTACCCTGGTTCCAATCAGCCCCAGCATTTT. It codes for CASSYPGSNQPQHF.

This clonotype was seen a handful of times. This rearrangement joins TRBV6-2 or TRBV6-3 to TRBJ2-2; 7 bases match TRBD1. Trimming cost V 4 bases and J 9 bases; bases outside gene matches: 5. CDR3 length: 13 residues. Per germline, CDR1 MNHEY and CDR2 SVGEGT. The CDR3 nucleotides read TGTGCCAGCAGTTCACAGGGGATCTGGGAGCTGTTTTTT. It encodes CASSSQGIWELFF.

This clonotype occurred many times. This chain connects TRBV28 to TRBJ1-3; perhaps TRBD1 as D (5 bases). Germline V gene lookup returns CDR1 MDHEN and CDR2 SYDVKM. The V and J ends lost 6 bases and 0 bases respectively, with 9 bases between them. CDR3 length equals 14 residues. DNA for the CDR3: TGTGCCAGCAGACGCCAGGGCTCTGGAAACACCATATATTTT. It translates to CASRRQGSGNTIYF.

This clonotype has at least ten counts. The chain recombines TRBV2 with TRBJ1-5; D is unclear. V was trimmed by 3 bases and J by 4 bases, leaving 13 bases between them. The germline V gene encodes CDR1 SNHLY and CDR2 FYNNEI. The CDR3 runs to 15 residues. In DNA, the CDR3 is TGTGCCAGCAGTGACGCCAGGAGGCCAAATCAGCCCCAGCATTTT. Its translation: CASSDARRPNQPQHF.

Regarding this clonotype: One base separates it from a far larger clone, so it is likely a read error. The CDR3 nucleotides are TGTGCCAGCAGCTTAGGGGGGTCCACAGATACGCGGTATTTT. This sequence encodes CASSLGGSTDTRYF. The rearrangement uses TRBV11-3 and TRBJ2-3; D assignment may be TRBD1 or TRBD2 (5 bases each). The CDR3 extends over 14 amino acids. Germline V CDR1 and CDR2: SGHNT, YENEEA.

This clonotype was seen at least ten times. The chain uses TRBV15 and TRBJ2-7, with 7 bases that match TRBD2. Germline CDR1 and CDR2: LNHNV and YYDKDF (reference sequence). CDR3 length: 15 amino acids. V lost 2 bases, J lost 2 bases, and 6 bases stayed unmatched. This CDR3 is CATSRILAGTYEQYF. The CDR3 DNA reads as TGTGCCACCAGCAGAATATTAGCGGGCACCTACGAGCAGTACTTC.

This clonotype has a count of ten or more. The CDR3 region has the DNA TGTGCCAGTACTCAGGGTCCAGCTAACTATGGCTACACCTTC. Translating gives CASTQGPANYGYTF. The rearrangement links TRBV19 to TRBJ1-2; D might be TRBD1 (5 bases). Trimming pared 7 bases from V and 0 bases from J, leaving 12 bases between. There are 14 residues in the CDR3. Germline V gives CDR1 LNHDA, CDR2 SQIVND (reference sequence).

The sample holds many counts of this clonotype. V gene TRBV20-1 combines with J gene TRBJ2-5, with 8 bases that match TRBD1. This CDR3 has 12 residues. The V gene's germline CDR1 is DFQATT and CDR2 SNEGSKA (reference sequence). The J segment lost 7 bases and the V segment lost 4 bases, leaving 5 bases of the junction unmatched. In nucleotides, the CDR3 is TGCAGTGCTATGACAGGGGTCGGGACCCAGTACTTC. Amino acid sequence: CSAMTGVGTQYF.

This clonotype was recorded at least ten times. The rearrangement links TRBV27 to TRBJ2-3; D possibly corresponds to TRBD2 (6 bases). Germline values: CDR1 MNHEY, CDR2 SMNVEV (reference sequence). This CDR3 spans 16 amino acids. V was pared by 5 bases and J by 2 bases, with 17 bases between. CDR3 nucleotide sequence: TGTGCCAGCAGTGCGCCGGGGGTGAAAACCACAGATACGCAGTATTTT. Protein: CASSAPGVKTTDTQYF.

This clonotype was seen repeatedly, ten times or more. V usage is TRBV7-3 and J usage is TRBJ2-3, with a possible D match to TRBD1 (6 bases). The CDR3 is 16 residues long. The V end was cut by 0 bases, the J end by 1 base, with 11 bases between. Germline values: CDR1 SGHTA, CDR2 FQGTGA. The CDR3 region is CASSLTTQGGTDTQYF. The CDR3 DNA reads TGTGCCAGCAGCTTAACGACACAGGGTGGCACAGATACGCAGTATTTT.

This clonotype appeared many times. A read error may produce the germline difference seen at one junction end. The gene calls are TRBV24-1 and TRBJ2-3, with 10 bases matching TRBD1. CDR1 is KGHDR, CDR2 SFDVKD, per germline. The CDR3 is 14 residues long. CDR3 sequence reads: CATSDLWEDRGTHF. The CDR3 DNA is TGTGCCACCAGTGATTTGTGGGAGGACAGGGGGACCCATTTT.

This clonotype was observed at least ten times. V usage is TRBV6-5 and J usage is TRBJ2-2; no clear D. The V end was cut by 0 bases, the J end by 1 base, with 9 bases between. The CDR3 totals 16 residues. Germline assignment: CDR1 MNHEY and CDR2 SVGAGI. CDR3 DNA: TGTGCCAGCAGTTACTCTCCCAGATTGAACACCGGGGAGCTGTTTTTT. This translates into CASSYSPRLNTGELFF.

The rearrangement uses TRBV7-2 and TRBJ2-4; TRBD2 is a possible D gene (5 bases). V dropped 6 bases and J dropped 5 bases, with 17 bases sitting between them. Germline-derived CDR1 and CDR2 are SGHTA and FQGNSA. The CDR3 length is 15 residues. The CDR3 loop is CASSTRDGGQNIQYF. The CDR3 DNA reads TGTGCCAGCAGTACCCGAGACGGAGGTCAAAACATTCAGTACTTC.

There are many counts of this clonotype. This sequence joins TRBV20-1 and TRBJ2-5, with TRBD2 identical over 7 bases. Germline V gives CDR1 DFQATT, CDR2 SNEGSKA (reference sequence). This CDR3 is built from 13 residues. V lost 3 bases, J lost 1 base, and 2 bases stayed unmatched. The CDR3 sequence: CSASGGGQETQYF. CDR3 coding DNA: TGCAGTGCTAGCGGCGGGGGCCAAGAGACCCAGTACTTC.

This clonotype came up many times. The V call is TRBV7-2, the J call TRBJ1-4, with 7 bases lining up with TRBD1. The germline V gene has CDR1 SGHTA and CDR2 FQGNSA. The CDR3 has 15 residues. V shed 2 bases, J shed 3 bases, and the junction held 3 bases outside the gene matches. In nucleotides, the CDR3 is TGTGCCAGCAGCTTAAGGGGGCTAGCTAATGAAAAACTGTTTTTT. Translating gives CASSLRGLANEKLFF. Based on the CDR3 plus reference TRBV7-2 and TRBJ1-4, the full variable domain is GAGVSQSPSNKVTEKGKDVELRCDPISGHTALYWYRQSLGQGLEFLIYFQGNSAPDKSGLPSDRFSAERTGGSVSTLTIQRTQQEDSAVYLCASSLRGLANEKLFFGSGTQLSVL.